The T cell receptor (beta chain) described here comes from a study of T cells in Graves' hyperthyroidism and ophthalmopathy. Points from the study as a whole: Researchers report that a 13 V-J model separated ophthalmopathy from stable hyperthyroidism. Blood also contained most expanded thyroid clonotypes above 0.001.

Regions amplified from RNA transcripts were the TCR beta CDR3 regions. First-round RT-PCR targeting the TCR CDR3 was performed with the HTBI primer set. TCRdb re-analysed the multiplex PCR reads in MiXCR, keeping a single row per CDR3 protein. This sample has approximately 510,000 distinct CDR3 sequences, with around 43% found just once. Criteria for exclusion of patients were uncontrolled infection, other autoimmune disease, pregnancy or lactation. Thyroid ultrasound and orbital computed tomography, with clinical symptoms and serum thyroxine and TRAb, informed diagnoses. Remarks on this clonotype: Its specificity is not known.

The V gene's germline CDR1 is LGHDT and CDR2 YNNKEL (reference sequence). This CDR3 comprises 14 residues. V lost 4 bases and J lost 10; bases outside the gene matches: 7. The receptor comes from an adult woman with Graves' disease, either hyperthyroidism or ophthalmopathy (not recorded which). The V and J genes are TRBV3-1 and TRBJ1-4, with 9 nucleotides matching TRBD1. The sample was peripheral blood or thyroid tissue (not recorded which). CDR3 DNA sequence: TGTGCCAGCAGCCTGGGACAGGGCGTCGGAAAACTGTTTTTT. It codes for CASSLGQGVGKLFF.